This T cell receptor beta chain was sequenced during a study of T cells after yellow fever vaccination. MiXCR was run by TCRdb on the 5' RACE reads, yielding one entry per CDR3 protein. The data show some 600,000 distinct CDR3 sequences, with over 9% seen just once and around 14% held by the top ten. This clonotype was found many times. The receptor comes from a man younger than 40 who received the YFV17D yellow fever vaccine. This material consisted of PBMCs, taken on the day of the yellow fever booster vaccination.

The CDR3: CASSPGTSGRRGETQYF. The CDR3 DNA reads as TGTGCCAGCAGCCCAGGGACTAGCGGGAGACGAGGGGAGACCCAGTACTTC. The genes are TRBV7-9 and TRBJ2-5; 14 positions agree with TRBD2. The length of the CDR3 is 17 residues. V shed 5 bases, J shed 5 bases, and the junction held 10 bases outside the gene matches. The V gene's germline CDR1 is SEHNR and CDR2 FQNEAQ (reference sequence).